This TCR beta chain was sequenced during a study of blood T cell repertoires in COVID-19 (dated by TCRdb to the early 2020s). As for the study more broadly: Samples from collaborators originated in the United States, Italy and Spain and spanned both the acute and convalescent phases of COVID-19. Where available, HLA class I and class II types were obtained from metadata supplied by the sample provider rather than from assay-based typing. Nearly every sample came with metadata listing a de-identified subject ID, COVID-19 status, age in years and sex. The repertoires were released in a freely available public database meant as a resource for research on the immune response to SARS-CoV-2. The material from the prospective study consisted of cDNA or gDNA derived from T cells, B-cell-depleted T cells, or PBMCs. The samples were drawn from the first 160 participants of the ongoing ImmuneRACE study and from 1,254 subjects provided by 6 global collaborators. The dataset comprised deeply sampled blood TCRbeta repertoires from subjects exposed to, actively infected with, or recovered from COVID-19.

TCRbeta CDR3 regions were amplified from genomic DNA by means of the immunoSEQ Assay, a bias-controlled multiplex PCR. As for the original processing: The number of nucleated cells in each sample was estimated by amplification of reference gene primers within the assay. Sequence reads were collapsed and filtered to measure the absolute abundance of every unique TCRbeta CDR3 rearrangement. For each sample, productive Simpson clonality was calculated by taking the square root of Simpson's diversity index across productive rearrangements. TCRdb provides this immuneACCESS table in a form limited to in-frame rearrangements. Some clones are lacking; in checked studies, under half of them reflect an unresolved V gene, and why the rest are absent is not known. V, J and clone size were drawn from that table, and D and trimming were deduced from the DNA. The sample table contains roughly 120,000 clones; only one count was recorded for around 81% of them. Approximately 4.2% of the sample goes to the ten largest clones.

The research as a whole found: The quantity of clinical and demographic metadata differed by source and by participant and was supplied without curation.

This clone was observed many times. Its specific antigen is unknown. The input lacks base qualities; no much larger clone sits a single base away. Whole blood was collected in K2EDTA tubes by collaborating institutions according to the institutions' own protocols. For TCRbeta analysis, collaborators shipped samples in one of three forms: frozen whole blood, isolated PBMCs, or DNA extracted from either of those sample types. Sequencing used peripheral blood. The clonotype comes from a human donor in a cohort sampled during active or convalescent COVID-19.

The sequenced DNA: TGTGCCAGCAGCGATCAGGGTAGCGGCTACGAGCAGTACTTC. Protein translation: CASSDQGSGYEQYF. This sequence uses TRBV9 and TRBJ2-7, with TRBD2 as a weak D call on 6 bases. Reading the germline V gene gives CDR1 SGDLS and CDR2 YYNGEE. V is reduced by 3 bases and J by 3 bases, leaving a spacing of 13 bases between them. The CDR3 numbers 14 residues from cysteine through phenylalanine. Of all the DNA, just the CDR3 is kept, 42 bases in frame from base 1.